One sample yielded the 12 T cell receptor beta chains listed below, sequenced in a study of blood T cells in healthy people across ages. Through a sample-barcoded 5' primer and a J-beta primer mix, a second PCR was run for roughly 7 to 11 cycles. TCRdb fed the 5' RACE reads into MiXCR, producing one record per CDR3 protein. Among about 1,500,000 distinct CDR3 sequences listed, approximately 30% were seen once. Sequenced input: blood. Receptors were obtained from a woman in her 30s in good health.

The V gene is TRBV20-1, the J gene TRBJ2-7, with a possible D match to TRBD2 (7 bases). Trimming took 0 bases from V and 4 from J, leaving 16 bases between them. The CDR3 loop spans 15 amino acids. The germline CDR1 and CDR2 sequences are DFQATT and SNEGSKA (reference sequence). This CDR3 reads CSARDRGGRVYEQYF. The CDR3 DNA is TGCAGTGCTAGAGATAGGGGGGGGCGAGTATACGAGCAGTACTTC.

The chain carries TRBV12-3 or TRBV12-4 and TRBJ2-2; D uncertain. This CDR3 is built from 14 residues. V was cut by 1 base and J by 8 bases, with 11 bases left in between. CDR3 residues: CASSLVSRSGELFF. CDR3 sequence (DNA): TGTGCCAGCAGTTTAGTCTCTAGGTCAGGGGAGCTGTTTTTT.

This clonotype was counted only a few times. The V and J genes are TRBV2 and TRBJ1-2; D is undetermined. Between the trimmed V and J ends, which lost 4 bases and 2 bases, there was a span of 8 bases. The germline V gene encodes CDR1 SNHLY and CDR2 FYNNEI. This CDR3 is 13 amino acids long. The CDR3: CASSVDWNYGYTF. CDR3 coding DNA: TGTGCCAGCAGTGTTGACTGGAACTATGGCTACACCTTC.

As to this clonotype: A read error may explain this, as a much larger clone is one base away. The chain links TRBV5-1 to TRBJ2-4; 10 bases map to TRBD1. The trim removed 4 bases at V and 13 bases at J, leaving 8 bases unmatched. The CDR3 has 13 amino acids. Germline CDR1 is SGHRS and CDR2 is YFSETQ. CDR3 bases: TGCGCCAGCAGCGGGACAGGGGAGGTTGTGCAGTACTTC. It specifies CASSGTGEVVQYF.

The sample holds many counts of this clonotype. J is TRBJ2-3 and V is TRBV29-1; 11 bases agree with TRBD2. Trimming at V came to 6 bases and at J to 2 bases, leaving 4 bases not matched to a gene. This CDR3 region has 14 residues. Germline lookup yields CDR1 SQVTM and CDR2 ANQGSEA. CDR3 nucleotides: TGCAGCGTCTCTAGCGGGGGGCTCACAGATACGCAGTATTTT. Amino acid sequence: CSVSSGGLTDTQYF.

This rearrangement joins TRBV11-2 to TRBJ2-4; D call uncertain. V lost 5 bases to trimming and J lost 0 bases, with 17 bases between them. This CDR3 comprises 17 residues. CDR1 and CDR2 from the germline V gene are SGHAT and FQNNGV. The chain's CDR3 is CASSPLVGPLAKNIQYF. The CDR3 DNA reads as TGTGCCAGCAGCCCCCTCGTCGGGCCCCTAGCCAAAAACATTCAGTACTTC.

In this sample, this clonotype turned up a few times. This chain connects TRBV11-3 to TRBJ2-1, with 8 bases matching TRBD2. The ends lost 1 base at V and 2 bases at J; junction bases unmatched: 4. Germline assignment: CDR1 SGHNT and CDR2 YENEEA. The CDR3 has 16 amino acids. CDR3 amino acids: CASSLAPGGAYNEQFF. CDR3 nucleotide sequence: TGTGCCAGCAGCTTAGCCCCGGGAGGGGCCTACAATGAGCAGTTCTTC.

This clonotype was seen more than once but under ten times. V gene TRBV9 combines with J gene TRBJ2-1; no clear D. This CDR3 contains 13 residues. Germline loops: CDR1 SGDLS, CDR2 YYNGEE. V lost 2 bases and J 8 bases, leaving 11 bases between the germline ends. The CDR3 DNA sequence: TGTGCCAGCAGCGTGAGAGCCGAGGATGAGCAGTTCTTC. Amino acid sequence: CASSVRAEDEQFF.

CDR3 region: CASSYRDTNEKLFF. CDR3 coding DNA: TGTGCCAGCAGTTACAGGGATACTAATGAAAAACTGTTTTTT. V usage is TRBV27 and J usage is TRBJ1-4; a weak D match, TRBD1 (6 bases). The CDR3 length is 14 residues. In germline, CDR1 is MNHEY, CDR2 SMNVEV (reference sequence). The V end lost 4 bases, the J end lost 2 bases, and 8 bases lay between the germline ends.

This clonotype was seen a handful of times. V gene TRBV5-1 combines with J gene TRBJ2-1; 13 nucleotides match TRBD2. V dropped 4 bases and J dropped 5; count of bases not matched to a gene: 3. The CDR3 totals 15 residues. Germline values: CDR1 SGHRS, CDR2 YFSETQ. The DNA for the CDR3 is TGCGCCAGCAGCGTACTAGCGGGAGGGGACAATGAGCAGTTCTTC. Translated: CASSVLAGGDNEQFF.

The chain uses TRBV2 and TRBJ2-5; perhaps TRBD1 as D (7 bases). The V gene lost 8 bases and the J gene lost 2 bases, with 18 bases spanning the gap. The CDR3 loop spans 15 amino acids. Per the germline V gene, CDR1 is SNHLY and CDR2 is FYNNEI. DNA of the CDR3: TGTGCCAGCGCCCGAGACAGGGCGGGGCAAGAGACCCAGTACTTC. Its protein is CASARDRAGQETQYF.

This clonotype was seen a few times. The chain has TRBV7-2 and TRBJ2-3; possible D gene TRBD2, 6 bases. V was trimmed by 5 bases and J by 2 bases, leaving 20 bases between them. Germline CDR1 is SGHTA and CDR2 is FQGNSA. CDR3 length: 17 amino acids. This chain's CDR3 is CASSPRAGRGYTDTQYF. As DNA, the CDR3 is TGTGCCAGCAGCCCTCGAGCCGGGCGGGGATACACAGATACGCAGTATTTT.